This record looks at one TCR beta chain sequence and its context. This sample stems from a study of blood T cell repertoires in COVID-19. In the authors' methods: Estimation of nucleated cell counts was performed using reference gene primer amplification. Assay: immunoSEQ multiplex PCR; the TCRdb copy retains only in-frame clones and omits some. The V and J calls and the clone size are those of that table, but D and trimming were determined from the DNA. The sample holds over 120,000 clones, roughly 90% seen once. Germline CDR1 and CDR2: ENHRY and SYGVKD. The CDR3 totals 15 residues. V lost 2 bases to trimming and J lost 6 bases, with 14 bases between them.

Sequenced: peripheral blood. This sequence originates from a man between 65 and 79 years old with acute or convalescent COVID-19. The rearrangement links TRBV10-3 to TRBJ1-5; a weak D match, TRBD1 (6 bases). Here the CDR3 reads CAISEALQQGQPQHF. The CDR3 coding sequence is TGTGCCATCAGTGAGGCTCTACAACAGGGTCAGCCCCAGCATTTT.